This is a list of T cell receptor beta chains from one sample in a study of post-analysis software for immune sequencing data. TCRdb processed the PCR reads anew with MiXCR; each CDR3 protein has one entry. Of 450,000 or so distinct CDR3 sequences listed, approximately 46% are singletons. Sequenced sample: blood. The receptor set was obtained from a girl aged 10-17 years with multiple sclerosis. The CDR3 runs from the conserved cysteine through the conserved F or W. A D gene is named only where the DNA matches it firmly. Not all rows give a size; the values are once, few, many and, for expanded clones, a class.

clone_size j_call d_call v_call cdr3_nt cdr3_aa
few TRBJ2-7 - TRBV5-1 TGCGCCAGCAGCTTGGAAGGGTCAAGCGAGCAGTACTTC CASSLEGSSEQYF
- TRBJ2-1 - TRBV6-5 TGTGCCACCGCGACTAGATTATACAATGAGCAGTTCTTC CATATRLYNEQFF
- TRBJ1-5 - TRBV20-1 TGCAGTGCTAAAGAGGGGGGTCAGCCCCAGCATTTT CSAKEGGQPQHF
few TRBJ1-2 - TRBV6-5 TGTGCCAGCAGAAACATCAGGTTTAACTATGGCTACACCTTC CASRNIRFNYGYTF
- TRBJ2-1 - TRBV21-1 TGTGCCAGCAGCAAAATTGGCGGGAGAGGCAATGAGCAGTTCTTC CASSKIGGRGNEQFF
many TRBJ2-5 - TRBV29-1 TGCAGCGTTGAACTCCGGACGGGGAAGTACTTC CSVELRTGKYF
few TRBJ2-4 - TRBV6-5 TGTGCCAGCAGTTACTCAGGGTATTCAGACATTCAGTACTTC CASSYSGYSDIQYF
once TRBJ1-5 TRBD1 TRBV27 TGTGCCAGCAGTCCTACCGGGACAGGGGTCCTCATCAATCAGCCCCAGCATTTT CASSPTGTGVLINQPQHF
few TRBJ2-1 TRBD2 TRBV6-2/TRBV6-3 TGTGCTGCGGGAGGCTCCCTCCACAATGAGCAGTTCTTC CAAGGSLHNEQFF
- TRBJ2-7 TRBD1 TRBV20-1 TGCAGTGCTAGAGATGCGGACAGGGATTCCTACGAGCAGTACTTC CSARDADRDSYEQYF
- TRBJ2-5 TRBD1 TRBV7-9 TGTGCCAGCAGCCCAACCACAGGGGATACGGAGACCCAGTACTTC CASSPTTGDTETQYF
- TRBJ2-1 TRBD2 TRBV7-3 TGTGCCAGCAGCTTAAATGGGCAGGCTAGCGGGAGTATCAATGAGCAGTTCTTC CASSLNGQASGSINEQFF
- TRBJ2-7 TRBD2 TRBV4-1 TGCGCCAGCAGCCAAGAAGGACTAGCGGGAGACTCCTACGAGCAGTACTTC CASSQEGLAGDSYEQYF
once TRBJ1-2 - TRBV7-2 TGTGCCAGCAGCTTAGAAGGCGAAATCCCAAGTGGCTACACCTTC CASSLEGEIPSGYTF
- TRBJ1-2 TRBD1 TRBV7-2 TGTGCCAGCAGCGTAGACAGGGATAGCTATGGCTACACCTTC CASSVDRDSYGYTF
few TRBJ2-1 - TRBV20-1 TGCAGTGCTCCCCGGGTGCGAAGCTCCTACAATGAGCAGTTCTTC CSAPRVRSSYNEQFF
- TRBJ2-7 - TRBV20-1 TGCAGCGCTAGAGAGACCCGGTTTTCCTACGAGCAGTACTTC CSARETRFSYEQYF
- TRBJ2-5 - TRBV21-1 TGTGCCAGCAGCAGAAAGGGAGGGGGAAGGTACTTC CASSRKGGGRYF
few TRBJ2-7 TRBD2 TRBV20-1 TGCAGTGCTAGACAGGCGGGAGGAGTGAACGAGCAGTACTTC CSARQAGGVNEQYF
- TRBJ2-1 - TRBV7-2 TGTGCCAGCAGCTTAAAACTAGCACAGGACGTTGAGCAGTTCTTC CASSLKLAQDVEQFF
- TRBJ2-6 - TRBV20-1 TGCAGTGCCTACCCAGAGGAGGCTGGGGCCAACGTCCTGACTTTC CSAYPEEAGANVLTF
once TRBJ2-7 - TRBV12-3/TRBV12-4 TGTGCCAGCAGGCCGCCGGGGCCGAACCACAATGAGCAGTACTTC CASRPPGPNHNEQYF
- TRBJ1-5 - TRBV7-2 TGTGCCAGCAGCTTAGGTCGACTTGGGAATCAGCCCCAGCATTTT CASSLGRLGNQPQHF
- TRBJ1-4 - TRBV6-5 TGTGCCAGCAGTTACGGGTTACGGGGGAATGAAAAACTGTTTTTT CASSYGLRGNEKLFF
few TRBJ1-2 TRBD1 TRBV20-1 TGCAGTGCCGTAACCGGGACAGTCTATGGCTACACCTTC CSAVTGTVYGYTF
- TRBJ2-1 - TRBV4-3 TGCGCCAGCAGCCAAGATTGGGGCGGAGAATACAATGAGCAGTTCTTC CASSQDWGGEYNEQFF
few TRBJ2-6 - TRBV28 TGTGCCAGCAGTTTGTTTTGGGACTCTGGGGCCAACGTCCTGACTTTC CASSLFWDSGANVLTF
- TRBJ2-1 - TRBV7-2 TGTGCCAGCAGCCGGGTATACAATGAGCAGTTCTTC CASSRVYNEQFF